This T cell receptor beta chain was obtained from a study of blood T cell repertoires in COVID-19. The overall study: The origin of the acute and convalescent COVID-19 samples was the United States, Italy and Spain. T cells, B-cell-depleted T cells, or PBMCs supplied cDNA or gDNA.

Methods used by the authors: Reference gene primer amplification gave nucleated cell count estimates. Produced via immunoSEQ multiplex PCR; TCRdb's table is partial and in-frame only. V, J and clone size derive from that table, while D and trimming were established from the DNA sequence. The repertoire holds fewer than 400,000 clones, about nine tenths seen once, with over 1.5% in the top ten. The length of the CDR3 is 11 residues. Trimming pared 8 bases from V and 2 bases from J, leaving 6 bases between. Germline V gene data show CDR1 as LNHDA and CDR2 as SQIVND (reference sequence). Material: peripheral blood. This clonotype was obtained from a woman aged 25 to 39 with COVID-19, enrolled during active disease. The chain combines TRBV19 with TRBJ1-1, with D unclear. The CDR3 here is CASRTNTEAFF. The CDR3 region has the DNA TGTGCCAGTCGAACAAACACTGAAGCTTTCTTT.